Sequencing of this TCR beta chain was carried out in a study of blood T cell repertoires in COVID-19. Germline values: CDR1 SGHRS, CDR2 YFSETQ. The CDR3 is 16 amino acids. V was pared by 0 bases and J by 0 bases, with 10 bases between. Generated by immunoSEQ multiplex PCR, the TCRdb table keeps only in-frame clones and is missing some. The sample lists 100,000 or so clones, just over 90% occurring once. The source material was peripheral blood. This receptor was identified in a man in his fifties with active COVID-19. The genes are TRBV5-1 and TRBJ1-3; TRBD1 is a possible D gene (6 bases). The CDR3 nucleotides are TGCGCCAGCAGCTTGGGGACAGCGAGCTCTGGAAACACCATATATTTT. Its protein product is CASSLGTASSGNTIYF.